The T cell receptor (beta chain) under discussion was sequenced for a study of T cell repertoires in cytomegalovirus infection. Study summary: Peptides in the study included HLA-C-restricted and HLA-B-restricted CMV epitopes. Public TCR beta signatures indicated both CMV infection and matching HLA type. Overall study findings and caveats: Identification of carriers of CMV plus the relevant HLA was performed using cumulative public TCR beta family frequency.

MiXCR, applied by TCRdb to the reads, yields one record per CDR3 protein. The table records some 800,000 distinct CDR3 sequences, almost 30% of them present only once. This clonotype was counted once. Antigen specificity is unknown. From germline, CDR1 is MNHEY and CDR2 SVGAGI. Trimming shortened V by 6 bases and J by 2 bases, and 19 bases separated the two germline ends. This CDR3 region has 16 residues. The sequence derives from a human donor in good health (CMV status not recorded). Some clones in this sample may be carry-over from other donors' samples. Source: cultured CD8+ T cells from PBMCs, taken from culture after CMV antigen stimulation. This sequence joins TRBV6-5 and TRBJ1-2; no definite D call. CDR3 protein: CASSPTPDGFNYGYTF. The CDR3 DNA follows: TGTGCCAGCAGCCCCACCCCGGACGGATTCAACTATGGCTACACCTTC.